Below, one T cell receptor beta chain is given with its context. Its antigen remains unknown. This PCR relied on a set of 60 Vbeta primers and 13 Jbeta primers. The method was immunoSEQ multiplex PCR; TCRdb's version includes in-frame clones alone and lacks a portion of them. The sample includes about 200,000 clones, roughly 80% of them seen just once. This sample stems from a study of cytomegalovirus exposure and HLA in healthy donors. There are 17 residues in the CDR3. Trimming took 7 bases from V and 3 from J, leaving 22 bases between them. CDR1 is MNHEY and CDR2 is SMNVEV in the germline V gene (reference sequence). Whole-study findings and limits: Later, TCR association rates were found to vary by HLA locus, highest for DRB1 and lowest for HLA-C. For most TCR beta V segments, an earlier analysis put the productive rate at about 87% or about 30% of the time. A later analysis linked around 15,000 TCR beta sequences to HLA alleles at 0.05 false discovery rate.

Unrecorded immune exposures were likely, despite nominal health at sampling. Specimen: PBMCs. This chain uses TRBV27 with TRBJ2-1; possible D gene TRBD1, 5 bases. The receptor's source is a woman aged 18-35 years in good health and CMV-seronegative. The CDR3 here is CASTELVGAANYNEQFF. In nucleotides, the CDR3 is TGTGCCAGCACCGAATTGGTTGGGGCGGCTAACTACAATGAGCAGTTCTTC.